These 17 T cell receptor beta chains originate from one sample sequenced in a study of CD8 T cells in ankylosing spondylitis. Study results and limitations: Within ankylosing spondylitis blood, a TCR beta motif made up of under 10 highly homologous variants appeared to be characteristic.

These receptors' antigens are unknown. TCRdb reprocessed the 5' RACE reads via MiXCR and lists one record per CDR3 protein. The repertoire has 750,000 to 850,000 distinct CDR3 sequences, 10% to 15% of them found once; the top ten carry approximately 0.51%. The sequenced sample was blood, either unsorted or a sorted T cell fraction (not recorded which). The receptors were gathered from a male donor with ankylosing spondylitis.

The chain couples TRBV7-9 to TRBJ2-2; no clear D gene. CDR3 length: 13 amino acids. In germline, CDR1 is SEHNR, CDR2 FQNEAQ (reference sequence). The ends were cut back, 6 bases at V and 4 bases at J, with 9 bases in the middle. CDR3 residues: CASRLRVTGELFF. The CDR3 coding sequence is TGTGCCAGCAGGTTACGGGTCACCGGGGAGCTGTTTTTT.

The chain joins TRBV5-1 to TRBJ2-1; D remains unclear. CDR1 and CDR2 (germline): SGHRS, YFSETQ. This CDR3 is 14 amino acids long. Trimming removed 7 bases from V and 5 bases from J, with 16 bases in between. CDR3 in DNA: TGCGCCAGCTTTCCGGGTCCTCCCAACAATGAGCAGTTCTTC. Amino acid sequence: CASFPGPPNNEQFF.

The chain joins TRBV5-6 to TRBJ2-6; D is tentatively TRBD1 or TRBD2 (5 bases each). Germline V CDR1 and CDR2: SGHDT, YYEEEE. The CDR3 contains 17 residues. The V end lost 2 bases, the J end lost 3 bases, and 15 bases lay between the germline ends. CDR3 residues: CASSFEGSPDGANVLTF. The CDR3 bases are TGTGCCAGCAGCTTTGAGGGGTCCCCTGATGGGGCCAACGTCCTGACTTTC.

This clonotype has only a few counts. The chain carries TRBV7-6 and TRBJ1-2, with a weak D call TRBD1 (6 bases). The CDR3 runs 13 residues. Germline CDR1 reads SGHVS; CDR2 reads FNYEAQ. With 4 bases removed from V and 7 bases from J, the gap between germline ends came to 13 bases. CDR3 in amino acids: CASSSEGGAGYTF. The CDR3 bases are TGTGCCAGCAGCTCCGAAGGGGGGGCTGGCTACACCTTC.

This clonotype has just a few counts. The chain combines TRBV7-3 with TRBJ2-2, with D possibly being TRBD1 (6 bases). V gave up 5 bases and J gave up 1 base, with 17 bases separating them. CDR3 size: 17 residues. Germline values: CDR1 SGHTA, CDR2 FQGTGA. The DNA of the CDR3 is TGTGCCAGCAGCCCTACGGTCGGCAGGGGGAACACCGGGGAGCTGTTTTTT. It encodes CASSPTVGRGNTGELFF.

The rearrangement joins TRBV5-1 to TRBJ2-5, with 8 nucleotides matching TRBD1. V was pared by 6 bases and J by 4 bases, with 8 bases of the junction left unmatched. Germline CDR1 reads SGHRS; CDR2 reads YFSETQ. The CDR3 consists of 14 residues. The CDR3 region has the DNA TGCGCCAGCACCAAAGGACAGGGTTTAGAGACCCAGTACTTC. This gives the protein CASTKGQGLETQYF.

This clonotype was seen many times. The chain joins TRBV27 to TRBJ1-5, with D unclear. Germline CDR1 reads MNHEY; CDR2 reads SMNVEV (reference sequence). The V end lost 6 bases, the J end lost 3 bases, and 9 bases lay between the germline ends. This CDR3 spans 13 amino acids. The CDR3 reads CASSNRINQPQHF. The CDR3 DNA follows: TGTGCCAGCAGCAACCGAATCAATCAGCCCCAGCATTTT.

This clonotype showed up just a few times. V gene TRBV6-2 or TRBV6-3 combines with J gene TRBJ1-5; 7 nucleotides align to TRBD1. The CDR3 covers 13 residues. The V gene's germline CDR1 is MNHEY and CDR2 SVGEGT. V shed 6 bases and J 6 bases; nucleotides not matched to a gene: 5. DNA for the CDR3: TGTGCCAGCAGGGACAGGTCGGGTCAGCCCCAGCATTTT. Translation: CASRDRSGQPQHF.

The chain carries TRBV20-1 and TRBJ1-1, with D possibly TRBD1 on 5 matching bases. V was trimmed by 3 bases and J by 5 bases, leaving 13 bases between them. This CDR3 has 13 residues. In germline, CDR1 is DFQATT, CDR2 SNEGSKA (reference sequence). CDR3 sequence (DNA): TGCAGTGCTAGTTGGGGGTTGGGTACTGAAGCTTTCTTT. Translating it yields CSASWGLGTEAFF.

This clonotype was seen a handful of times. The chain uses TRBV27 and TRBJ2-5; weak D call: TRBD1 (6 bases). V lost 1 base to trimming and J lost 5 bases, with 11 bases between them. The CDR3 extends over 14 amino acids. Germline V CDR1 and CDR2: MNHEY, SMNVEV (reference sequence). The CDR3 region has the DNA TGTGCCAGCAGTTTATTGGGGGCTAGGGAGACCCAGTACTTC. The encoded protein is CASSLLGARETQYF.

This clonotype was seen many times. The CDR3 DNA reads as TGCAGTGCCCCGGACAGGGAATGGGCGATAGAAAACATTCAGTACTTC. Protein: CSAPDREWAIENIQYF. V usage is TRBV20-1 and J usage is TRBJ2-4; TRBD1 agrees at 8 bases. This CDR3 is built from 16 residues. CDR1 DFQATT and CDR2 SNEGSKA come from the germline V gene (reference sequence). The V gene end was trimmed by 6 bases and the J gene end by 5 bases; junction bases not matched to a gene: 15.

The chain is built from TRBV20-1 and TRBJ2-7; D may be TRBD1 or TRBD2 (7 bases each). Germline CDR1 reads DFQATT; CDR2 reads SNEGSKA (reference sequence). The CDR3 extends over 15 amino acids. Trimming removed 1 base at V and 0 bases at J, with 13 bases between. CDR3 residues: CSARGGGQSSYEQYF. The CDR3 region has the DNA TGCAGTGCTAGAGGCGGGGGACAGAGCTCCTACGAGCAGTACTTC.

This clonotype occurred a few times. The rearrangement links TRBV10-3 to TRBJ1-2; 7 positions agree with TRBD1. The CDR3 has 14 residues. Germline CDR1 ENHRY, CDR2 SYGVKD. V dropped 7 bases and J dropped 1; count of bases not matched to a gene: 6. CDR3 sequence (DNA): TGTGCCATCAAGGGGACAGCTAATAACTATGGCTACACCTTC. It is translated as CAIKGTANNYGYTF.

The CDR3 region is CASSLDHGGNQPQHF. CDR3 sequence (DNA): TGTGCCAGCAGCTTAGATCACGGGGGAAATCAGCCCCAGCATTTT. The rearrangement links TRBV11-2 to TRBJ1-5; tentatively, D is TRBD1 (5 bases). The CDR3 has 15 residues. Looked up from germline, CDR1 is SGHAT and CDR2 is FQNNGV. Trimming shortened V by 0 bases and J by 4 bases, and 10 bases separated the two germline ends.

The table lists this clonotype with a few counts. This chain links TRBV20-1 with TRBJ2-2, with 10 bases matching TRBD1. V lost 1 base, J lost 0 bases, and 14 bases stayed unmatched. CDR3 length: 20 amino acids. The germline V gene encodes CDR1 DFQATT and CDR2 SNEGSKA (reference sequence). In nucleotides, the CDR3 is TGCAGTGCTAGAGGGGCACCGGGACAGGGGTCCCATTCGAACACCGGGGAGCTGTTTTTT. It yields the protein CSARGAPGQGSHSNTGELFF.

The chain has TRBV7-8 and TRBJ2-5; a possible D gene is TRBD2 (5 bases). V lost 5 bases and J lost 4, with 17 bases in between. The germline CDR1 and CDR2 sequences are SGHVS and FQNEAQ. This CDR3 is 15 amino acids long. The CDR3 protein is CASSPAVTSSETQYF. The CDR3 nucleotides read TGTGCCAGCAGCCCGGCTGTAACTAGTTCAGAGACCCAGTACTTC. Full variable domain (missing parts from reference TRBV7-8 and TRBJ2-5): GAGVSQSPRYKVAKRGQDVALRCDPISGHVSLFWYQQALGQGPEFLTYFQNEAQLDKSGLPSDRFFAERPEGSVSTLKIQRTQQEDSAVYLCASSPAVTSSETQYFGPGTRLLVL.

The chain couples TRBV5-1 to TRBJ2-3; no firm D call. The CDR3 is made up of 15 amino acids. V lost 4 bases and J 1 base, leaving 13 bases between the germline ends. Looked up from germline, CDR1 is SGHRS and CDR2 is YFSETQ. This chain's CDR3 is CASSRLETGTDTQYF. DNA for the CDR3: TGCGCCAGCAGCCGGCTTGAGACCGGCACAGATACGCAGTATTTT.